This is a list of T cell receptor beta chains from one sample in a study of OX40 agonist ivuxolimab in advanced cancers. The repertoire was sequenced with immunoSEQ multiplex PCR; TCRdb's copy has only in-frame clones and lacks some. The table records 35,000 to 55,000 clones, 87% of them present only once. Sequencing was performed on CD4+ or CD8+ T cells sorted from blood, taken in a trial of the OX40 agonist ivuxolimab. These receptors all come from an adult with an advanced solid tumor such as melanoma, head and neck, liver or kidney cancer. The CDR3 runs from the conserved cysteine through the conserved F or W. The order of the fields is clone size, V gene, J gene, D gene, CDR3 protein, CDR3 DNA. The D gene is left open where the match is weak. Clone size is stated in some rows and not others, as once, few, many or a class when expanded.

.,TRBV28,TRBJ1-5,.,CASVVANQPQHF,TGTGCCAGCGTAGTTGCGAATCAGCCCCAGCATTTT
.,TRBV2,TRBJ2-5,TRBD2,CASSLQRGVQETQYF,TGTGCCAGCAGTCTCCAGCGGGGCGTCCAAGAGACCCAGTACTTC
.,TRBV11-2,TRBJ2-3,.,CASSFTGNTDTQYF,TGTGCCAGCAGCTTTACGGGAAACACAGATACGCAGTATTTT
once,TRBV27,TRBJ1-2,.,CASSLSGTTGYGYTF,TGTGCCAGCAGTTTATCGGGGACCACAGGCTATGGCTACACCTTC
.,TRBV30,TRBJ2-7,.,CAWTRPGREQYF,TGTGCCTGGACCCGGCCCGGGCGCGAGCAGTACTTC
once,TRBV9,TRBJ2-3,.,CASSVAGGPSTDTQYF,TGTGCCAGCAGCGTAGCTGGGGGCCCGAGCACAGATACGCAGTATTTT
.,TRBV28,TRBJ2-7,TRBD2,CASSLPLGAGRDEQYF,TGTGCCAGCAGTTTACCTCTGGGTGCAGGGAGGGACGAGCAGTACTTC
.,TRBV11-2,TRBJ1-2,.,CASSLRGTGTYGYTF,TGTGCCAGCAGCTTAAGGGGAACGGGGACCTATGGCTACACCTTC
.,TRBV7-3,TRBJ2-5,.,CASSLDRTGETQYF,TGTGCCAGCAGCCTCGACAGGACGGGAGAGACCCAGTACTTC
once,TRBV5-4,TRBJ2-5,.,CASSLEETQYF,TGTGCCAGCAGCCTAGAAGAGACCCAGTACTTC
.,TRBV2,TRBJ2-5,TRBD2,CASSVSLGAGGETQYF,TGTGCCAGCAGTGTCTCTCTAGGAGCGGGAGGAGAGACCCAGTACTTC
.,TRBV30,TRBJ2-1,.,CAWSTWELHNEQFF,TGTGCCTGGAGTACGTGGGAGCTACACAATGAGCAGTTCTTC
.,TRBV2,TRBJ2-1,.,CASTRENNEQFF,TGTGCCAGCACCAGAGAGAACAATGAGCAGTTCTTC
.,TRBV6-4,TRBJ2-3,.,CASSDKSTDTQYF,TGTGCCAGCAGTGACAAAAGCACAGATACGCAGTATTTT